These T cell receptor beta chains were read from a single sample in a study of T cells expressing NK-cell markers. TCRdb re-called the 5' RACE reads and shows each CDR3 protein once, DNA omitted. The ten most abundant clones cover less than 20% of a sample with about 110,000 distinct CDR3 sequences. Sequences were obtained from blood T cells: a sorted CD56 or NKG2C T cell subset, CD4+ or CD8+ T cells, or bulk PBMC T cells (not recorded which). These receptors originate from a woman aged 18 to 75 in good health. Each CDR3 is given with its conserved first and last residue. Not every row has a clone size; where given, it reads once, few, many or a size class.

abundance	v_gene	j_gene	CDR3aa
-	TRBV4-3	TRBJ2-1	CASSQELGGGYNEQFF
-	TRBV12-3/TRBV12-4	TRBJ2-1	CAISAQGNEQFF
-	TRBV2	TRBJ2-1	CASPHDGTAGTTYNEQFF
-	TRBV12-3/TRBV12-4	TRBJ1-1	CASSLGGAGDTEAFF
-	TRBV29-1	TRBJ1-4	CSVADVPYEKLFF
-	TRBV12-3/TRBV12-4	TRBJ2-7	CASSPPGLIYEQYF
-	TRBV4-3	TRBJ2-7	CASSQDWGAYEQYF
-	TRBV7-9	TRBJ2-5	CASSLGLSEQETQYF
-	TRBV9	TRBJ2-1	CASSPGAGAYNEQFF
-	TRBV4-2	TRBJ2-1	CASLLETSGRALLYNEQFF
-	TRBV2	TRBJ2-2	CASSPGLAGANTGELFF
-	TRBV3-1	TRBJ2-3	CASSQRLAGGPTDTQYF
-	TRBV6-5	TRBJ2-5	CASSTLETQYF
-	TRBV6-2/TRBV6-3	TRBJ2-3	CATYGFLGDTQYF
-	TRBV6-5	TRBJ2-2	CASSFLVSTGELFF
-	TRBV7-9	TRBJ2-3	CASSLGGGTQYF
-	TRBV6-2/TRBV6-3	TRBJ2-5	CASSYSLETQYF
-	TRBV29-1	TRBJ1-4	CSVEEAGEKLFF
-	TRBV12-3/TRBV12-4	TRBJ1-1	CASSLEVYSMAEAFF
-	TRBV28	TRBJ2-3	CASSFETGGSDTQYF
-	TRBV29-1	TRBJ2-7	CSVVGRAYEQYF
-	TRBV7-3	TRBJ2-1	CASSLRKSGSEQFF
-	TRBV7-9	TRBJ1-4	CASRPPNSGANEKLFF
-	TRBV15	TRBJ2-7	CATSRERGVSYEQYF
-	TRBV5-5	TRBJ2-3	CASSLASVSTDTQYF
-	TRBV9	TRBJ2-5	CASTRVSGEETQYF
-	TRBV9	TRBJ1-2	CASSAHGDYGYTF
-	TRBV29-1	TRBJ1-2	CSVDGTGQLGSYGYTF
-	TRBV12-3/TRBV12-4	TRBJ2-3	CASSLVTNTDTQYF
-	TRBV6-5	TRBJ2-5	CASSSQGAEETQYF
-	TRBV7-6	TRBJ2-3	CASSYPRGAPSTGDTQYF
-	TRBV27	TRBJ1-1	CASSHQAPNTEAFF
-	TRBV12-3/TRBV12-4	TRBJ1-5	CASSLEWQLNQPQHF
-	TRBV29-1	TRBJ2-2	CSVLYSNTGELFF
-	TRBV6-1	TRBJ1-5	CASISGTADQPQHF
-	TRBV7-9	TRBJ2-3	CASSTPPTSVSDTQYF
-	TRBV4-3	TRBJ2-3	CASSQDLGTALHTDTQYF
-	TRBV14	TRBJ2-3	CASSSPRGSEQYF
-	TRBV5-4	TRBJ2-5	CASSTGQGVIETQYF
-	TRBV7-3	TRBJ1-2	CASSLIRQGYGYTF
-	TRBV4-3	TRBJ2-3	CASSQDGAAGGYTDTQYF
-	TRBV5-8	TRBJ2-7	CASSFADSYEQYF
-	TRBV5-4	TRBJ1-2	CASSTGGPYYGYTF
-	TRBV19	TRBJ2-7	CASSEQGSIYEQYF
-	TRBV27	TRBJ2-7	CASSWGLAEAYEQYF
-	TRBV7-7	TRBJ2-7	CASSLEGGGEQYF
-	TRBV25-1	TRBJ1-4	CASSGEGVEKLFF
-	TRBV9	TRBJ1-1	CASSVVEGRTEAFF
-	TRBV5-5	TRBJ2-2	CASRLAWTNTGELFF
medium-sized	TRBV7-8	TRBJ2-7	CASILGGLENYEQYF
-	TRBV10-3	TRBJ2-3	CAISASGLTDTQYF
-	TRBV11-1	TRBJ2-1	CASSFRDRDMDEQFF
-	TRBV13	TRBJ2-1	CASSLATSGILWEQFF
-	TRBV11-2	TRBJ2-2	CASSSPGAVDTGELFF
-	TRBV24-1	TRBJ2-7	CATSDPTSNEGEQYF
-	TRBV2	TRBJ1-1	CASSDNRVEAFF
-	TRBV14	TRBJ2-3	CASSHGDTQYF
-	TRBV12-3/TRBV12-4	TRBJ2-3	CASSLAVTGTSAGVGTDTQYF
-	TRBV20-1	TRBJ2-3	CSANPLAGETDTQYF
-	TRBV20-1	TRBJ2-3	CSARRGTSGEGDTQYF